This entry lists 7 T cell receptor beta chains sequenced from one sample in a study of blood T cells in healthy people across ages (dated by TCRdb to 2014 to 2015). Library method: 5' RACE. These reads were obtained on an Illumina HiSeq 2500. A second PCR of roughly 7 to 11 cycles was performed with a sample-barcoded 5' primer and a J-beta primer mix. TCRdb reprocessed the public reads (quality trimming at Q25 with fastp, clone calling with MiXCR) and kept in-frame beta chains. Rows with one shared CDR3 protein collapse into an entry with the most common genes and DNA. Counted in this sample were some 1.1 million distinct CDR3 sequences; about two fifths of them appeared once. Of the sample, roughly 14% falls within the top ten clones. Source material: blood. The receptors stem from a man aged 18 to 30 in good health.

This rearrangement joins TRBV13 to TRBJ2-7; no firm D call. CDR3 length: 14 residues. V was clipped by 2 bases and J by 2 bases, with 10 bases between them. Germline V gives CDR1 PRHDT, CDR2 FYEKMQ (reference sequence). CDR3 in amino acids: CASSLYAGPYEQYF. CDR3 in DNA: TGTGCCAGCAGCTTATATGCAGGCCCCTACGAGCAGTACTTC.

CDR3 bases: TGTGCCAGCAGTGGTTCCGGGACAGGGAAGTTCGATGGCTACACCTTC. Translated, it gives CASSGSGTGKFDGYTF. The gene calls are TRBV25-1 and TRBJ1-2, with TRBD1 matching 9 bases. Germline lookup yields CDR1 MGHDK and CDR2 SYGVNS. V shed 4 bases, J shed 6 bases, and the junction held 12 bases outside the gene matches. This CDR3 comprises 16 residues.

The genes are TRBV29-1 and TRBJ2-3; D possibly corresponds to TRBD1 (6 bases). The length of the CDR3 is 14 residues. Germline CDR1 is SQVTM and CDR2 is ANQGSEA. Trimming removed 6 bases from V and 11 bases from J, with 24 bases in between. The CDR3 loop reads CSVRDRRRSPRQYF. The CDR3 nucleotides are TGCAGCGTCAGAGACAGGAGGCGAAGCCCTAGGCAGTATTTT.

The rearrangement links TRBV20-1 to TRBJ1-3; 7 nucleotides align to TRBD1. Germline V gives CDR1 DFQATT, CDR2 SNEGSKA (reference sequence). This CDR3 comprises 15 residues. The J segment lost 0 bases and the V segment lost 6 bases, leaving 8 bases of the junction unmatched. CDR3 amino acids: CSATPGQNSGNTIYF. The CDR3 DNA follows: TGCAGTGCAACACCGGGACAGAACTCTGGAAACACCATATATTTT.

The gene calls are TRBV6-1 and TRBJ2-1; D possibly corresponds to TRBD2 (6 bases). The germline gives CDR1 MNHNS, CDR2 SASEGT. The CDR3 runs to 16 residues. Trimming stripped 2 bases from V and 0 bases from J, with 11 bases between. The CDR3: CASSELAGSSYNEQFF. In DNA form, the CDR3 reads TGTGCCAGCAGTGAACTGGCGGGGAGCTCCTACAATGAGCAGTTCTTC.

The chain is built from TRBV27 and TRBJ1-4; D may be TRBD1 (5 bases). The CDR3 contains 15 residues. V lost 0 bases, J lost 8 bases, and 13 bases lay in between. Germline CDR1 is MNHEY and CDR2 is SMNVEV (reference sequence). The DNA for the CDR3 is TGTGCCAGCAGTTTATCGGGGACTTACGGGGAAAAACTGTTTTTT. This codes for CASSLSGTYGEKLFF.

In this sample, this clonotype turned up a few times. The chain couples TRBV11-1 to TRBJ2-3; no definite D call. Germline V CDR1 and CDR2: SGHAT, FQDESV (reference sequence). Between the trimmed V and J ends, which lost 3 bases and 2 bases, there was a span of 6 bases. CDR3 length equals 13 residues. The CDR3, as DNA: TGTGCCAGCAGCTTTGATGTCACAGATACGCAGTATTTT. This codes for CASSFDVTDTQYF.